The TCR beta chain under discussion was sequenced for a study of blood T cell repertoires in COVID-19. Study-wide context: Whether acute or convalescent, the COVID-19 samples came from the United States, Italy and Spain. From T cells, B-cell-depleted T cells, or PBMCs came the material, which was cDNA or gDNA.

As originally analysed: Estimates of nucleated cell counts were drawn from the amplification of reference gene primers. Clones were read by immunoSEQ multiplex PCR, and TCRdb kept only the in-frame ones, dropping some. The V and J calls and the clone size are those of that table, but D and trimming were determined from the DNA. The sample includes tens of thousands of clones, 70% to 90% of them seen just once. The V segment lost 5 bases and the J segment 2 bases; nucleotides outside the gene matches: 3. Germline V gives CDR1 SEHNR, CDR2 FQNEAQ (reference sequence). This CDR3 is built from 14 residues.

The sample comprised peripheral blood. This receptor was identified in a human donor with active COVID-19. The donor label of this sample is uncertain. J is TRBJ2-1 and V is TRBV7-9; 7 nucleotides agree with TRBD2. The CDR3 reads CASSGGSPYNEQFF. DNA for the CDR3: TGTGCCAGCAGCGGCGGGAGCCCCTACAATGAGCAGTTCTTC.